Sequencing of this T cell receptor beta chain was carried out in a study of T cells after yellow fever vaccination. This clonotype was observed many times. A single record per CDR3 protein comes from TCRdb applying MiXCR to the 5' RACE reads. The data contain a few hundred thousand distinct CDR3 sequences, 3.6% of them seen just once; the ten biggest clones take up around a quarter. Germline lookup yields CDR1 SGHVS and CDR2 FNYEAQ. Between the trimmed V and J ends, which lost 7 bases and 6 bases, there was a span of 18 bases. The CDR3 loop spans 14 amino acids. The sample here was PBMCs, taken on the day of the yellow fever booster vaccination. The V call is TRBV7-6, the J call TRBJ1-2; the D is unclear. This clonotype was sampled from a man between 18 and 29 years old who received the YFV17D yellow fever vaccine. As DNA, the CDR3 is TGTGCCAGCACCCAAGAGGCGGGAGAGGATGGCTACACCTTC. It codes for CASTQEAGEDGYTF. Drawing the rest from reference TRBV7-6 and TRBJ1-2, the complete variable domain is GAGVSQSPRYKVTKRGQDVALRCDPISGHVSLYWYRQALGQGPEFLTYFNYEAQQDKSGLPNDRFSAERPEGSISTLTIQRTEQRDSAMYRCASTQEAGEDGYTFGSGTRLTVV.